The clone carrying this T cell receptor (beta chain) was seen only a few times. The data belong to a study of blood T cells in healthy people across ages. Primers used in a second PCR of about 7 to 11 cycles were a sample-barcoded 5' primer and a J-beta primer mix. One entry per CDR3 protein results from TCRdb running MiXCR on the 5' RACE reads. This table holds hundreds of thousands of distinct CDR3 sequences, around half found once. Germline V gene data show CDR1 as SGHVS and CDR2 as FQNEAQ. The CDR3 is 14 amino acids. V was pared by 5 bases and J by 8 bases, with 6 bases of the junction left unmatched.

The source material was blood. This sequence joins TRBV7-8 and TRBJ2-3, with 11 bases matching TRBD2. This clonotype originated in an elderly man in good health. The CDR3: CASSRPGLAATQYF. The DNA of the CDR3 is TGTGCCAGCAGCAGACCGGGACTAGCGGCTACGCAGTATTTT.